These 32 T cell receptor beta chains were sequenced from one sample in a study of blood T cell repertoires in COVID-19. Only in-frame clones appear in the TCRdb table, and some are missing; sequencing was by immunoSEQ multiplex PCR. The sample lists around 360,000 clones; around 87% were seen once. The sample taken for sequencing was PBMCs or T cells enriched from blood (not recorded which). The receptors come from a man aged 40-50 years in a cohort exposed to, infected with or recovered from COVID-19 (not recorded which).

The chain carries TRBV3-1 (or the pseudogene TRBV3-2) and TRBJ2-7; 7 bases align to TRBD1. The CDR3 has 16 residues. Germline values: CDR1 LGHDT, CDR2 YNNKEL (reference sequence). V shed 1 base, J shed 0 bases, and the junction held 6 bases outside the gene matches. CDR3 region: CASSQVARDSSYEQYF. The CDR3 DNA sequence: TGTGCCAGCAGCCAAGTAGCCCGGGACAGCTCCTACGAGCAGTACTTC.

The gene calls are TRBV4-1 and TRBJ2-1; the match to TRBD2 covers 8 bases. The CDR3 extends over 17 amino acids. Germline V gene data show CDR1 as MGHRA and CDR2 as YSYEKL. V lost 1 base, J lost 0 bases, and 5 bases stayed unmatched. In nucleotides, the CDR3 is TGCGCCAGCAGCCAAGGACGACTAGCGCTCTCCTACAATGAGCAGTTCTTC. Translation: CASSQGRLALSYNEQFF.

The V call is TRBV30, the J call TRBJ2-3; 11 nucleotides align to TRBD2. The CDR3 consists of 15 residues. Germline CDR1 reads GTSNPN; CDR2 reads SVGIG (reference sequence). Germline trimming cut 6 bases from V and 1 base from J; bases unmatched to any gene: 6. This CDR3 reads CACTKGLAGTDTQYF. CDR3 DNA sequence: TGTGCCTGCACGAAGGGACTAGCGGGCACAGATACGCAGTATTTT.

This clone has only a few counts. The chain joins TRBV3-1 (or the pseudogene TRBV3-2) to TRBJ2-1; D may be TRBD2 (6 bases). This CDR3 contains 16 residues. Germline CDR1 and CDR2: LGHDT and YNNKEL (reference sequence). V was pared by 1 base and J by 4 bases, with 14 bases between. The CDR3 region is CASSQGETSWYNEQFF. The CDR3 nucleotides are TGTGCCAGCAGCCAAGGGGAAACTAGCTGGTACAATGAGCAGTTCTTC.

This chain links TRBV18 with TRBJ1-1; D call uncertain. From germline, CDR1 is KGHSH and CDR2 LQKENI. Between the trimmed V and J ends, which lost 1 base and 1 base, there was a span of 7 bases. This CDR3 region has 14 residues. DNA of the CDR3: TGTGCCAGCTCACCACAGACAAGGAACACTGAAGCTTTCTTT. As protein: CASSPQTRNTEAFF.

The chain links TRBV10-1 to TRBJ2-7; TRBD2 aligns across 10 bases. Germline CDR1 is WNHNN and CDR2 is SYGVQD (reference sequence). The CDR3 has 16 residues. V lost 2 bases to trimming and J lost 5 bases; unmatched junction nucleotides: 9. The CDR3 DNA reads as TGCGCCAGCAGTGAGGGGGTAATAGCGGGAGGTGACGAGCAGTACTTC. Translated: CASSEGVIAGGDEQYF.

The chain couples TRBV3-1 (or the pseudogene TRBV3-2) to TRBJ1-4; D might be TRBD1 (6 bases). With 0 bases removed from V and 7 bases from J, the gap between germline ends came to 24 bases. The germline V gene encodes CDR1 LGHDT and CDR2 YNNKEL (reference sequence). The CDR3 contains 19 residues. The CDR3 is CASSQDPQPFTGSVEKLFF. CDR3 coding DNA: TGTGCCAGCAGCCAAGATCCTCAGCCTTTCACAGGGAGCGTTGAAAAACTGTTTTTT.

The genes are TRBV2 and TRBJ1-2; D gene unclear. Deletions cut 2 bases from V and 8 bases from J, with 15 bases between. CDR3 size: 14 residues. Germline V lookup: CDR1 SNHLY, CDR2 FYNNEI. In DNA, the CDR3 is TGTGCCAGCAGTGAATTTGGAGGCAGCCGGGGCTACACCTTC. This translates into CASSEFGGSRGYTF.

The sample holds one count of this clone. J is TRBJ1-4 and V is TRBV3-1 (or the pseudogene TRBV3-2), with 8 bases lining up with TRBD1. This CDR3 has 17 amino acids. Germline V gives CDR1 LGHDT, CDR2 YNNKEL (reference sequence). J lost 5 bases, V lost 4 bases, and 12 bases had no gene match. The CDR3 region is CASSPPGAGGGNEKLFF. The CDR3 DNA is TGTGCCAGCAGCCCACCTGGGGCAGGGGGCGGGAATGAAAAACTGTTTTTT.

V is TRBV5-5 and J is TRBJ2-7, with D possibly being TRBD2 (6 bases). CDR1 SGHKS and CDR2 YYEKEE come from the germline V gene (reference sequence). Trimming removed 0 bases at V and 1 base at J, with 11 bases between. This CDR3 is 15 amino acids long. CDR3: CASSLEGTLSYEQYF. In DNA, the CDR3 is TGTGCCAGCAGCTTGGAGGGGACTCTATCCTACGAGCAGTACTTC.

The genes are TRBV9 and TRBJ2-7; 7 bases align to TRBD2. The CDR3 is 15 residues long. Unmatched junction bases numbered 8, after V lost 0 bases and J lost 5 bases. Germline V gene sequence: CDR1 SGDLS, CDR2 YYNGEE. CDR3 region: CASSVERAGLDEQYF. The CDR3 DNA follows: TGTGCCAGCAGCGTAGAACGAGCGGGATTAGACGAGCAGTACTTC. Based on the CDR3 plus reference TRBV9 and TRBJ2-7, the full variable domain is DSGVTQTPKHLITATGQRVTLRCSPRSGDLSVYWYQQSLDQGLQFLIQYYNGEERAKGNILERFSAQQFPDLHSELNLSSLELGDSALYFCASSVERAGLDEQYFGPGTRLTVT.

V gene TRBV29-1 combines with J gene TRBJ2-1; 10 bases align to TRBD2. Germline trimming cut 6 bases from V and 5 bases from J; bases unmatched to any gene: 10. The CDR3 runs 15 residues. Germline values: CDR1 SQVTM, CDR2 ANQGSEA. The CDR3 loop reads CSVLPPSGGDNEQFF. In DNA form, the CDR3 reads TGCAGCGTCCTCCCCCCTAGCGGGGGAGACAATGAGCAGTTCTTC.

This clone showed up just once. The chain links TRBV6-4 to TRBJ2-1; D call uncertain. Looked up from germline, CDR1 is MRHNA and CDR2 is SNTAGT. V lost 3 bases and J 9 bases, leaving 9 bases between the germline ends. CDR3 length: 12 amino acids. In nucleotides, the CDR3 is TGTGCCAGCAGTGAGTCGGTCGGTGAGCAGTTCTTC. Translated, it gives CASSESVGEQFF.

The chain couples TRBV2 to TRBJ2-2, with 14 bases that match TRBD2. Trimming removed 6 bases from V and 7 bases from J; junction bases left unmatched: 7. This CDR3 region has 16 residues. Looked up from germline, CDR1 is SNHLY and CDR2 is FYNNEI. The CDR3 nucleotides are TGTGCCAGCAGACCGGGACTAGCGGGAGTGGTCGGGGAGCTGTTTTTT. Its translation is CASRPGLAGVVGELFF.

V and J are TRBV27 and TRBJ2-3; tentatively, D is TRBD2 (6 bases). The CDR3 totals 16 residues. Trimming shortened V by 2 bases and J by 2 bases, and 14 bases separated the two germline ends. Germline loops: CDR1 MNHEY, CDR2 SMNVEV (reference sequence). CDR3: CASSLKGSGFTDTQYF. The CDR3 nucleotides are TGTGCCAGCAGTTTAAAGGGTAGCGGCTTCACAGATACGCAGTATTTT.

The chain employs TRBV10-1 and TRBJ2-7; 13 bases match TRBD2. After removal of 6 bases from V and 10 bases from J, the junction contained 9 bases not matched to a gene. In germline, CDR1 is WNHNN, CDR2 SYGVQD (reference sequence). The length of the CDR3 is 14 residues. For the CDR3, the DNA is TGCGCCAGCAGCCCCGGACTAGCGGGAGTAGATCAGTACTTC. Its protein is CASSPGLAGVDQYF.

This clone occurred once. This sequence joins TRBV7-7 and TRBJ2-2; 9 bases are shared with TRBD2. CDR3 length equals 14 residues. Trimming took 5 bases from V and 7 from J; bases not matched to a gene: 5. Per the germline V gene, CDR1 is SSHAT and CDR2 is FNYEAQ (reference sequence). CDR3 loop: CASSQGTSSGELFF. CDR3 nucleotide sequence: TGTGCCAGCAGCCAAGGGACTAGCAGCGGGGAGCTGTTTTTT.

V and J are TRBV28 and TRBJ1-1; D is perhaps TRBD1 (6 bases). Germline values: CDR1 MDHEN, CDR2 SYDVKM. CDR3 length: 14 residues. The V gene lost 10 bases and the J gene lost 5 bases, with 20 bases spanning the gap. The CDR3 region is CATGDLTGKTEAFF. The CDR3 DNA follows: TGTGCCACCGGCGATCTTACAGGGAAAACTGAAGCTTTCTTT.

This clone has just one count. The rearrangement joins TRBV3-1 (or the pseudogene TRBV3-2) to TRBJ2-7, with 9 bases matching TRBD2. CDR3 length: 17 amino acids. V lost 3 bases and J lost 2; bases outside the gene matches: 11. CDR1 and CDR2 (germline): LGHDT, YNNKEL (reference sequence). As DNA, the CDR3 is TGTGCCAGCAGCCATGGGGGACTAGCCATCGGAGCCTACGAGCAGTACTTC. Translating it yields CASSHGGLAIGAYEQYF.

This clone was recorded a few times. This rearrangement joins TRBV10-2 to TRBJ2-1; 7 positions agree with TRBD2. The germline V gene has CDR1 WSHSY and CDR2 SAAADI. Trimming took 3 bases from V and 5 from J; bases not matched to a gene: 7. This CDR3 spans 15 amino acids. DNA of the CDR3: TGCGCCAGCAGTGATTTCGGGAGGCGGAACAATGAGCAGTTCTTC. Its translation is CASSDFGRRNNEQFF.

The chain recombines TRBV2 with TRBJ1-6; possibly TRBD1 for D (6 bases). V dropped 5 bases and J dropped 14 bases, with 13 bases sitting between them. There are 12 residues in the CDR3. Germline V gives CDR1 SNHLY, CDR2 FYNNEI. CDR3: CASSTGYRALHF. The CDR3 nucleotides read TGTGCCAGCAGTACAGGGTACAGAGCCCTCCACTTT.

The rearrangement joins TRBV6-1 to TRBJ2-2; D unresolved. V was shortened by 1 base and J by 3 bases, with 6 bases between the two germline ends. Per germline, CDR1 MNHNS and CDR2 SASEGT. The CDR3 is 14 residues long. The CDR3 spells CASSEVPDTGELFF. In DNA form, the CDR3 reads TGTGCCAGCAGTGAAGTTCCTGACACCGGGGAGCTGTTTTTT.

V usage is TRBV5-1 and J usage is TRBJ2-1; TRBD1 aligns across 7 bases. Germline V lookup: CDR1 SGHRS, CDR2 YFSETQ. The ends lost 2 bases at V and 0 bases at J; junction bases unmatched: 2. There are 15 residues in the CDR3. The CDR3 here is CASSFRDSSYNEQFF. CDR3 DNA sequence: TGCGCCAGCAGCTTCCGGGACAGCTCCTACAATGAGCAGTTCTTC.

This clone occurred a few times. The chain uses TRBV7-8 and TRBJ1-5; possibly TRBD1 for D (6 bases). Per germline, CDR1 SGHVS and CDR2 FQNEAQ. The CDR3 has 14 amino acids. V was pared by 4 bases and J by 4 bases, with 11 bases between. The CDR3 region is CASSSYRENQPQHF. The CDR3, as DNA: TGTGCCAGCAGCTCTTACAGGGAAAATCAGCCCCAGCATTTT.

The V call is TRBV18, the J call TRBJ2-5; no reliable D call. CDR1 and CDR2 from the germline V gene are KGHSH and LQKENI. The CDR3 is made up of 12 amino acids. Trimming removed 2 bases from V and 5 bases from J, with 6 bases in between. The CDR3 nucleotides read TGTGCCAGCTCACCAATGGAGGAGACCCAGTACTTC. It translates to CASSPMEETQYF.

The V call is TRBV28, the J call TRBJ2-1; TRBD2 matches at 7 bases. Germline V gene sequence: CDR1 MDHEN, CDR2 SYDVKM. This CDR3 has 14 amino acids. Unmatched junction bases numbered 12, after V lost 8 bases and J lost 8 bases. The CDR3 DNA reads TGTGCCAGCCGGGAGCGCGGGAGTCGCGATGAGCAGTTCTTC. Amino acid sequence: CASRERGSRDEQFF.

This rearrangement joins TRBV28 to TRBJ1-2; possible D gene TRBD1, 5 bases. This CDR3 is built from 14 residues. The V and J ends lost 4 bases and 7 bases respectively, with 16 bases between them. Looked up from germline, CDR1 is MDHEN and CDR2 is SYDVKM. The DNA for the CDR3 is TGTGCCAGCAGTTCAAATCTGGGGGGTGGTGGCTACACCTTC. This encodes CASSSNLGGGGYTF.

The chain has TRBV4-1 and TRBJ1-2; TRBD1 matches 9 bases. Germline-derived CDR1 and CDR2 are MGHRA and YSYEKL. V lost 3 bases to trimming and J lost 4 bases; unmatched junction nucleotides: 6. CDR3 length equals 15 residues. Here the CDR3 reads CASSQGDRVSYGYTF. In nucleotides, the CDR3 is TGCGCCAGCAGCCAGGGGGACAGGGTCTCCTATGGCTACACCTTC.

The chain combines TRBV5-1 with TRBJ1-1; tentatively, D is TRBD1 (6 bases). The length of the CDR3 is 14 residues. V was clipped by 4 bases and J by 1 base, with 11 bases between them. Germline values: CDR1 SGHRS, CDR2 YFSETQ. The CDR3 nucleotides read TGCGCCAGCAGCCCTAAACAGGGGAACACTGAAGCTTTCTTT. This translates into CASSPKQGNTEAFF.

The V and J genes are TRBV3-1 (or the pseudogene TRBV3-2) and TRBJ2-1, with 8 bases identical to TRBD2. Germline-derived CDR1 and CDR2 are LGHDT and YNNKEL (reference sequence). The CDR3 is 14 amino acids. The V gene end was trimmed by 4 bases and the J gene end by 8 bases; junction bases not matched to a gene: 7. The CDR3 spells CASSRREDLDEQFF. The CDR3 region has the DNA TGTGCCAGCAGCCGGCGGGAGGACTTAGATGAGCAGTTCTTC.

This clone was found a few times. The rearrangement joins TRBV6-2 or TRBV6-3 to TRBJ1-5; 8 bases fit TRBD1. The CDR3 has 18 amino acids. The V gene end was trimmed by 2 bases and the J gene end by 2 bases; junction bases not matched to a gene: 11. From germline, CDR1 is MNHEY and CDR2 SVGEGT. The CDR3 reads CASSYGQGGSYGNQPQHF. The CDR3 nucleotides are TGTGCCAGCAGTTACGGACAGGGTGGGTCGTATGGCAATCAGCCCCAGCATTTT.

This chain links TRBV12-5 with TRBJ1-1; D may be TRBD1 (6 bases). The V end was cut by 1 base, the J end by 4 bases, with 10 bases between. Germline loops: CDR1 LGHNT, CDR2 FRNRAP. The CDR3 spans 14 residues. CDR3 sequence: CASGLGGLVTEAFF. CDR3 coding DNA: TGTGCTAGTGGTTTGGGGGGGCTGGTCACTGAAGCTTTCTTT.